This paragraph covers one T cell receptor beta chain sequence. Antigen: not known. The PCR used 60 Vbeta and 13 Jbeta primers. Original analysis: A later analysis counted about 80 million unique TCR beta chains, around 11 million shared. TCRdb's table, derived via immunoSEQ multiplex PCR, lists solely in-frame clones and lacks some. V and J calls and clone size are given by that table; D and trimming were obtained from the DNA. This sample has 150,000 to 200,000 clones; around 76% occur once, and the top ten carry less than 1.6%. These data originate in a study of cytomegalovirus exposure and HLA in healthy donors. General study results and limits: V- and J-gene trimming of TCR beta was linked (in a later analysis) to a missense DCLRE1C variant. Most TCR sequences were seen very rarely across donors, but some public TCRs occurred in many. There was a cluster of highly shared sequence variants that was likely a sequencing artifact.

Trimming removed 8 bases from V and 3 bases from J, with 14 bases in between. The length of the CDR3 is 13 residues. Germline CDR1 is MDHEN and CDR2 is SYDVKM. The chain couples TRBV28 to TRBJ2-7; a weak D match, TRBD2 (5 bases). Sequenced: PBMCs. The receptor was derived from a girl between 5 and 17 years old in good health and CMV-seropositive. The CDR3 region has the DNA TGTGCCAGCGGCCGAATCGAGGGCTACGAGCAGTACTTC. This sequence encodes CASGRIEGYEQYF.